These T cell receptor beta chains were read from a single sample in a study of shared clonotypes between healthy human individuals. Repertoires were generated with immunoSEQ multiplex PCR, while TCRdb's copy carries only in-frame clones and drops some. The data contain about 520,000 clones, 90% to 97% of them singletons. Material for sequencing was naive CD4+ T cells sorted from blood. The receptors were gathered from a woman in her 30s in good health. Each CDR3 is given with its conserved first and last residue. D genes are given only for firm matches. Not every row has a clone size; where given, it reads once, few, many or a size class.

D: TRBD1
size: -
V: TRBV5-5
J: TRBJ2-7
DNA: TGTGCCAGCAGCTTCGCCGGGACAGGGCCCTACGAGCAGTACTTC
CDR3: CASSFAGTGPYEQYF

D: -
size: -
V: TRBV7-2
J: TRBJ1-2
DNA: TGTGCCAGCAGCTTAGTAGGGGCGCAAGGCTACACCTTC
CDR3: CASSLVGAQGYTF

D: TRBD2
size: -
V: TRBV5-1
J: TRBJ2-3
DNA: TGCGCCAGCAGCTTGGGGGCGGGAGGAAGTCTGGATACGCAGTATTTT
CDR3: CASSLGAGGSLDTQYF

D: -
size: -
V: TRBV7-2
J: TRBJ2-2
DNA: TGTGCCAGCAGCCTGAGCGGACCGAACACCGGGGAGCTGTTTTTT
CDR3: CASSLSGPNTGELFF

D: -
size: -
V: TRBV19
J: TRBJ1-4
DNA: TGTGCCAGTGTGACAGTGGGCGGCGAAAAACTGTTTTTT
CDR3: CASVTVGGEKLFF

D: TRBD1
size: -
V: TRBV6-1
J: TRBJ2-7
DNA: TGTGCCAGCCAACCCGGGACAGGGGTAGGTGGCGAGCAGTACTTC
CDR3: CASQPGTGVGGEQYF

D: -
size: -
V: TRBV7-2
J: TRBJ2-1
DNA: TGTGCCAGCAGCTTGGCGGGATCCTACAATGAGCAGTTCTTC
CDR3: CASSLAGSYNEQFF

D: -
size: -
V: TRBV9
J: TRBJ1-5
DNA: TGTGCCAGCAGCGTAGGCAGCGGTAGTCAGCCCCAGCATTTT
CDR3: CASSVGSGSQPQHF

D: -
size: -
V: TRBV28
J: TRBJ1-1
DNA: TGTGCCGTCAATGGTAGGGGACCCTACACTGAAGCTTTCTTT
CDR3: CAVNGRGPYTEAFF

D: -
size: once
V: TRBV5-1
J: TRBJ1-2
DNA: TGCGCCAGCAGCTTGGCCCGTACGGGCAGTAACTATGGCTACACCTTC
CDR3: CASSLARTGSNYGYTF

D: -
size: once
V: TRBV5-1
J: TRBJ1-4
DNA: TGCGCCAGCAGGTCCACAGGGAGGGGGAATGAAAAACTGTTTTTT
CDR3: CASRSTGRGNEKLFF

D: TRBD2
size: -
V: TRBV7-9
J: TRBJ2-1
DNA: TGTGCCAGCAGCCCAAGACTAGCGGAAACGTCCTACAATGAGCAGTTCTTC
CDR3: CASSPRLAETSYNEQFF

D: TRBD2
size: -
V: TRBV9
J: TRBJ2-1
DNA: TGTGCCAGCAGCGTAGCCACCCGCCCCCCGGCGGGAGGGTACAATGAGCAGTTCTTC
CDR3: CASSVATRPPAGGYNEQFF

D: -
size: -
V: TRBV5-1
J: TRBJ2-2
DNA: TGCGCCAGCAGCTTGGCCGGAGTCGGGGAGCTGTTTTTT
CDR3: CASSLAGVGELFF